The rows below give T cell receptor beta chains drawn from one sample of a study of cytomegalovirus exposure and HLA in healthy donors. Measured with immunoSEQ multiplex PCR; TCRdb has only the in-frame clones, and not every one. This sample has some 160,000 clones, with roughly 79% found just once. Sequences were obtained from PBMCs. All receptors derive from a woman in her 30s in good health and CMV-seronegative. Each CDR3 is given with its conserved first and last residue. A D gene is named only where the DNA matches it firmly. The size of a clone is reported for some rows only, either as once, few or many, or as a class for expanded clones.

V gene: TRBV18
clone size: once
D gene: .
J gene: TRBJ1-1
CDR3 protein: CASSGQSTEAFF
CDR3 DNA: TGTGCCAGCTCCGGACAGAGCACTGAAGCTTTCTTT

V gene: TRBV7-9
clone size: .
D gene: .
J gene: TRBJ1-1
CDR3 protein: CASSFRQSLNTEAFF
CDR3 DNA: TGTGCCAGCAGCTTCAGACAGTCCTTGAACACTGAAGCTTTCTTT

V gene: TRBV19
clone size: .
D gene: TRBD1
J gene: TRBJ1-1
CDR3 protein: CASSPGGYRLNTEAFF
CDR3 DNA: TGTGCCAGTAGTCCAGGGGGGTACAGATTGAACACTGAAGCTTTCTTT

V gene: TRBV9
clone size: .
D gene: TRBD1
J gene: TRBJ1-2
CDR3 protein: CASSEGQDEAYTF
CDR3 DNA: TGTGCCAGCAGCGAGGGACAGGACGAGGCCTACACCTTC

V gene: TRBV5-1
clone size: .
D gene: TRBD1
J gene: TRBJ2-7
CDR3 protein: CASSLGQGAVHEQYF
CDR3 DNA: TGCGCCAGCAGCTTGGGACAGGGGGCTGTACACGAGCAGTACTTC

V gene: TRBV4-1
clone size: .
D gene: .
J gene: TRBJ2-5
CDR3 protein: CASSQGIADGETQYF
CDR3 DNA: TGCGCCAGCAGCCAAGGCATAGCGGACGGTGAGACCCAGTACTTC

V gene: TRBV5-4
clone size: .
D gene: .
J gene: TRBJ1-6
CDR3 protein: CASSLVGQRNSPLHF
CDR3 DNA: TGTGCCAGCAGCTTGGTAGGACAGCGTAATTCACCCCTCCACTTT

V gene: TRBV28
clone size: .
D gene: .
J gene: TRBJ1-2
CDR3 protein: CASSLIAGSYGYTF
CDR3 DNA: TGTGCCAGCAGTCTAATCGCGGGATCATATGGCTACACCTTC

V gene: TRBV11-2
clone size: .
D gene: TRBD1
J gene: TRBJ2-5
CDR3 protein: CASRLRTGPSAQYF
CDR3 DNA: TGTGCCAGCAGACTAAGGACAGGTCCATCGGCCCAGTACTTC

V gene: TRBV9
clone size: .
D gene: .
J gene: TRBJ1-3
CDR3 protein: CASSVEAGYGNTIYF
CDR3 DNA: TGTGCCAGCAGCGTAGAGGCAGGGTACGGAAACACCATATATTTT

V gene: TRBV30
clone size: .
D gene: .
J gene: TRBJ1-6
CDR3 protein: CAWRGQSPSPLHF
CDR3 DNA: TGTGCCTGGAGAGGACAATCACCTTCACCCCTCCACTTT

V gene: TRBV28
clone size: .
D gene: .
J gene: TRBJ1-2
CDR3 protein: CASSLLSGYTF
CDR3 DNA: TGTGCCAGCAGTTTATTGAGCGGCTACACCTTC

V gene: TRBV6-6
clone size: .
D gene: .
J gene: TRBJ1-2
CDR3 protein: CASSYSTIGASYGYTF
CDR3 DNA: TGTGCCAGCAGTTACTCGACGATAGGAGCCAGCTATGGCTACACCTTC

V gene: TRBV27
clone size: .
D gene: TRBD1
J gene: TRBJ2-7
CDR3 protein: CASSLGTGAYEQYF
CDR3 DNA: TGTGCCAGCAGCCTAGGGACAGGGGCTTACGAGCAGTACTTC

V gene: TRBV4-1
clone size: .
D gene: .
J gene: TRBJ1-1
CDR3 protein: CASVTTNEAFF
CDR3 DNA: TGCGCCAGCGTTACTACCAATGAAGCTTTCTTT

V gene: TRBV7-9
clone size: .
D gene: .
J gene: TRBJ2-2
CDR3 protein: CASTTQGARTGELFF
CDR3 DNA: TGTGCCAGCACCACACAGGGCGCGCGGACCGGGGAGCTGTTTTTT

V gene: TRBV30
clone size: .
D gene: .
J gene: TRBJ2-6
CDR3 protein: CAWNSDITGANVLTF
CDR3 DNA: TGTGCCTGGAATTCAGATATTACTGGGGCCAACGTCCTGACTTTC

V gene: TRBV18
clone size: .
D gene: TRBD1
J gene: TRBJ1-6
CDR3 protein: CASSVDRGLNSPLHF
CDR3 DNA: TGTGCCAGCTCAGTAGACAGGGGGCTTAATTCACCCCTCCACTTT

V gene: TRBV5-4
clone size: .
D gene: TRBD1
J gene: TRBJ1-1
CDR3 protein: CASSHTGGREAFF
CDR3 DNA: TGTGCCAGCAGCCATACAGGGGGCAGGGAAGCTTTCTTT

V gene: TRBV2
clone size: .
D gene: .
J gene: TRBJ1-6
CDR3 protein: CASSPTHGNSPLHF
CDR3 DNA: TGTGCCAGCAGCCCTACCCACGGTAATTCACCCCTCCACTTT

V gene: TRBV19
clone size: .
D gene: TRBD1
J gene: TRBJ1-2
CDR3 protein: CASSETGNYGYTF
CDR3 DNA: TGTGCCAGTAGTGAGACAGGGAACTATGGCTACACCTTC

V gene: TRBV7-6
clone size: few
D gene: .
J gene: TRBJ2-7
CDR3 protein: CASSLTPGGDEQYF
CDR3 DNA: TGTGCCAGCAGCTTAACCCCAGGAGGGGACGAGCAGTACTTC

V gene: TRBV9
clone size: few
D gene: TRBD1
J gene: TRBJ1-1
CDR3 protein: CASSRSDRGGKNTEAFF
CDR3 DNA: TGTGCCAGCAGCCGATCAGACAGGGGGGGGAAAAACACTGAAGCTTTCTTT

V gene: TRBV5-4
clone size: .
D gene: .
J gene: TRBJ1-1
CDR3 protein: CASSPPLGAGTEAFF
CDR3 DNA: TGTGCCAGCAGTCCCCCTCTAGGGGCTGGGACTGAAGCTTTCTTT